This TCR beta chain was found in a study of blood T cell repertoires in COVID-19. Study-wide context: Sources were T cells, B-cell-depleted T cells, or PBMCs; the material itself was cDNA or gDNA.

Patients of the Seattle cohort, enrolled during active infection, were followed longitudinally. The table came from immunoSEQ multiplex PCR; TCRdb's copy has only in-frame clones and leaves some out. There are 200,000 to 250,000 clones in the sample; about four fifths occur only once, and approximately 7.5% lies in the top ten. Germline assignment: CDR1 SNHLY and CDR2 FYNNEI. CDR3 size: 15 residues. V lost 3 bases and J lost 1; bases outside the gene matches: 5. This TCR was recovered from a woman at least 80 years old with COVID-19, enrolled during active disease. Sequencing was carried out using peripheral blood. This rearrangement joins TRBV2 to TRBJ2-7, with TRBD2 matching over 8 bases. The CDR3 here is CASSEVASGSYEQYF. The CDR3 DNA reads as TGTGCCAGCAGTGAGGTAGCTAGCGGGTCCTACGAGCAGTACTTC.